This T cell receptor (beta chain) was profiled in a study of Graves' ophthalmopathy and Graves' hyperthyroidism. This clonotype was seen more than once but under ten times. This CDR3 is built from 17 residues. Losses at the gene ends were 1 base for V and 4 bases for J; bases not matched to a gene: 8. Germline V lookup: CDR1 SGHNT, CDR2 YYREEE (reference sequence). The authors amplified TCR beta CDR3 regions from RNA transcripts. Following a first-round RT-PCR that used HTBI primers, a second-round multiplex PCR was carried out. From the multiplex PCR reads, TCRdb called clonotypes with MiXCR, one entry per CDR3 protein. The table records 620,000 or so distinct CDR3 sequences, about 20% of them present only once.

The clonotype comes from a woman under 30 with stable Graves' hyperthyroidism. Some clones in this sample may be carry-over from other donors' samples. Sample: peripheral blood. The V and J genes are TRBV5-4 and TRBJ2-2; 9 nucleotides match TRBD2. CDR3 protein: CASSLLPGGGGTGELFF. In DNA form, the CDR3 reads TGTGCCAGCAGCTTGTTACCCGGCGGGGGGGGCACCGGGGAGCTGTTTTTT.